The 27 T cell receptor beta chains in this list originate from one sample, sequenced in a study of blood T cell repertoires in COVID-19. Measured with immunoSEQ multiplex PCR; TCRdb has only the in-frame clones, and not every one. The sample gives roughly 330,000 clones, 88% of which show up once; roughly 4% is in the top ten. The specimen sequenced was peripheral blood. Source of these receptors: a woman aged 45 to 65 with active or convalescent COVID-19.

The CDR3, as DNA: TGTGCCAGCAGTTACTCAGGGGCTGGCCAAGAGACCCAGTACTTC. Amino acids: CASSYSGAGQETQYF. This chain links TRBV6-2 or TRBV6-3 with TRBJ2-5; TRBD1 is a possible D gene (5 bases). V gave up 0 bases and J gave up 1 base, with 9 bases separating them. The CDR3 extends over 15 amino acids. Per germline, CDR1 MNHEY and CDR2 SVGEGT.

This chain uses TRBV30 with TRBJ2-7; D possibly corresponds to TRBD2 (5 bases). CDR3 length: 13 amino acids. Trimming took off 4 bases at V and 2 bases at J, with 12 bases between the two ends. The germline V gene has CDR1 GTSNPN and CDR2 SVGIG (reference sequence). This CDR3 reads CAWNKGGPYEQYF. CDR3 bases: TGTGCCTGGAATAAGGGCGGGCCCTACGAGCAGTACTTC.

The chain employs TRBV6-6 and TRBJ1-1; D might be TRBD1 (5 bases). Trimming cost V 2 bases and J 6 bases, with 7 bases left between them. The germline V gene has CDR1 MNHNY and CDR2 SVGAGI (reference sequence). CDR3 length: 12 amino acids. Written as DNA, the CDR3 is TGTGCCAGCAGTTACGGGGGGTCTGAAGCTTTCTTT. It specifies CASSYGGSEAFF.

This clone was seen once. The gene calls are TRBV4-3 and TRBJ2-2; TRBD2 agrees at 12 bases. V lost 2 bases, J lost 5 bases, and 9 bases stayed unmatched. This CDR3 has 18 amino acids. Germline V lookup: CDR1 LGHNA, CDR2 YSLEER. The CDR3: CASSQFVLLAGGTGELFF. DNA of the CDR3: TGCGCCAGCAGCCAATTTGTCCTACTAGCGGGGGGAACCGGGGAGCTGTTTTTT.

The V gene is TRBV11-1, the J gene TRBJ1-6; TRBD1 matches 9 bases. CDR3 length: 16 residues. V lost 5 bases, J lost 7 bases, and 9 bases stayed unmatched. Germline CDR1 is SGHAT and CDR2 is FQDESV (reference sequence). The CDR3 region is CASSPDRGLRNSPLHF. The DNA for the CDR3 is TGTGCCAGCAGCCCGGACAGGGGCTTACGCAATTCACCCCTCCACTTT.

The chain recombines TRBV28 with TRBJ1-1; D unclear. V was clipped by 7 bases and J by 8 bases, with 8 bases between them. Germline V gene data show CDR1 as MDHEN and CDR2 as SYDVKM. The CDR3 contains 10 residues. The CDR3 sequence: CASTRVEAFF. As DNA, the CDR3 is TGTGCCAGCACACGAGTAGAAGCTTTCTTT.

V gene TRBV10-3 combines with J gene TRBJ1-1, with 10 nucleotides matching TRBD1. The junction had 8 bases not matched to a gene; V was cut back by 4 bases and J by 6 bases. The germline CDR1 and CDR2 sequences are ENHRY and SYGVKD. The CDR3 has 15 amino acids. The CDR3 DNA reads as TGTGCCATCAGTGCGAGACAGGGGGCGGAGGCTGAAGCTTTCTTT. Translation gives CAISARQGAEAEAFF.

J is TRBJ1-4 and V is TRBV7-2, with D perhaps TRBD1 (6 bases). The V and J ends lost 1 base and 4 bases respectively, with 10 bases between them. Germline lookup yields CDR1 SGHTA and CDR2 FQGNSA. The length of the CDR3 is 15 residues. The CDR3 region has the DNA TGTGCCAGCAGCTTAGTTGGGACAAGTAATGAAAAACTGTTTTTT. Translating it yields CASSLVGTSNEKLFF.

The CDR3 protein is CAWSADRGLGNTIYF. The DNA for the CDR3 is TGTGCCTGGAGTGCGGACAGGGGGCTGGGAAACACCATATATTTT. The rearrangement joins TRBV30 to TRBJ1-3; 11 bases are a match to TRBD1. Looked up from germline, CDR1 is GTSNPN and CDR2 is SVGIG (reference sequence). Trimming cost V 1 base and J 4 bases; bases outside gene matches: 3. This CDR3 comprises 15 residues.

This clone came up once. The chain combines TRBV6-6 with TRBJ2-1; TRBD2 agrees at 7 bases. CDR1 and CDR2 from the germline V gene are MNHNY and SVGAGI (reference sequence). The CDR3 has 16 amino acids. V lost 5 bases to trimming and J lost 8 bases; unmatched junction nucleotides: 15. Here the CDR3 DNA reads TGTGCCAGCAGTCTACCCACTAGCGCAAGAGGGGATGAGCAGTTCTTC. Its translation is CASSLPTSARGDEQFF.

This clone was counted a few times. The gene calls are TRBV15 and TRBJ1-4; D not certain. This CDR3 spans 19 amino acids. Trimming left V 0 bases short and J 4 bases short, with 21 bases between. Germline V gene data show CDR1 as LNHNV and CDR2 as YYDKDF (reference sequence). The CDR3 spells CATSRDPRPSGGLNEKLFF. The CDR3 bases are TGTGCCACCAGCAGAGATCCCCGGCCGTCGGGTGGACTTAATGAAAAACTGTTTTTT.

V gene TRBV3-1 (or the pseudogene TRBV3-2) combines with J gene TRBJ2-2; 7 bases fit TRBD2. The CDR3 covers 13 residues. The J segment lost 6 bases and the V segment lost 6 bases, leaving 4 bases of the junction unmatched. Germline CDR1 LGHDT, CDR2 YNNKEL (reference sequence). The DNA for the CDR3 is TGTGCCAGCAGGGTAGCGGGCCCCGGGGAGCTGTTTTTT. Translation: CASRVAGPGELFF.

The rearrangement uses TRBV2 and TRBJ1-1; D perhaps matches TRBD1 (6 bases). Per the germline V gene, CDR1 is SNHLY and CDR2 is FYNNEI. V was pared by 4 bases and J by 7 bases, with 28 bases between. The CDR3 totals 18 residues. For the CDR3, the DNA is TGTGCCAGCAGTGGGGGGCGGACTTTGGCAGGGCTTAGTGGTGAAGCTTTCTTT. Amino acids: CASSGGRTLAGLSGEAFF.

This clone was recorded once. This chain connects TRBV11-1 to TRBJ2-7; D not certain. The CDR3 consists of 13 residues. V was clipped by 5 bases and J by 10 bases, with 18 bases between them. The germline V gene has CDR1 SGHAT and CDR2 FQDESV (reference sequence). Here the CDR3 DNA reads TGTGCCAGCAGCACGACACGATCTACGAGCCAGTACTTC. Translated: CASSTTRSTSQYF.

The chain combines TRBV11-2 with TRBJ2-5, with 8 bases matching TRBD2. This CDR3 has 15 amino acids. Germline lookup yields CDR1 SGHAT and CDR2 FQNNGV. The junction had 13 bases not matched to a gene; V was cut back by 4 bases and J by 9 bases. The CDR3 DNA reads TGTGCCAGCAGCTCGGGAGGGCCTTGGGGAAGGGCCCAGTACTTC. Protein product: CASSSGGPWGRAQYF.

The rearrangement joins TRBV7-9 to TRBJ1-2; the D gene is possibly TRBD1 (6 bases). The germline gives CDR1 SEHNR, CDR2 FQNEAQ (reference sequence). CDR3 length equals 13 residues. V was clipped by 8 bases and J by 0 bases, with 10 bases between them. CDR3 loop: CASRGASNYGYTF. The CDR3 DNA follows: TGTGCCAGCCGGGGGGCGTCTAACTATGGCTACACCTTC.

This sequence joins TRBV3-1 (or the pseudogene TRBV3-2) and TRBJ1-6, with no clear D. Trimming took off 6 bases at V and 4 bases at J, with 13 bases between the two ends. Germline V gives CDR1 LGHDT, CDR2 YNNKEL (reference sequence). The CDR3 has 15 amino acids. In nucleotides, the CDR3 is TGTGCCAGCAGGGCACCTTGTGATTATAATTCACCCCTCCACTTT. The encoded protein is CASRAPCDYNSPLHF.

A single count supports this clone. V gene TRBV18 combines with J gene TRBJ2-5; 12 positions match TRBD2. Per germline, CDR1 KGHSH and CDR2 LQKENI. The junction had 14 bases not matched to a gene; V was cut back by 2 bases and J by 4 bases. The CDR3 spans 19 residues. CDR3 bases: TGTGCCAGCTCACCATTCCGGCCCCCGACTAGCGGGAGAGCAGAGACCCAGTACTTC. It codes for CASSPFRPPTSGRAETQYF.

The gene calls are TRBV3-1 (or the pseudogene TRBV3-2) and TRBJ2-7, with TRBD2 matching over 11 bases. Unmatched junction bases numbered 5, after V lost 6 bases and J lost 7 bases. The CDR3 is 13 residues long. Germline CDR1 is LGHDT and CDR2 is YNNKEL (reference sequence). CDR3 protein: CASSPGTSGEQYF. The CDR3 DNA sequence: TGTGCCAGCAGTCCCGGGACTAGCGGTGAGCAGTACTTC.

The genes are TRBV28 and TRBJ2-5, with 9 bases aligning to TRBD2. V was pared by 2 bases and J by 3 bases, with 7 bases of the junction left unmatched. Per the germline V gene, CDR1 is MDHEN and CDR2 is SYDVKM. The CDR3 runs 16 residues. Here the CDR3 DNA reads TGTGCCAGCAGTTTAGCGGGAGGGCGTACGAAAGAGACCCAGTACTTC. Translation gives CASSLAGGRTKETQYF.

The chain uses TRBV5-1 and TRBJ2-5; TRBD1 agrees at 12 bases. Germline V gene lookup returns CDR1 SGHRS and CDR2 YFSETQ. The V and J ends lost 4 bases and 4 bases, in that order; junction bases with no gene match: 14. The CDR3 spans 18 residues. In DNA, the CDR3 is TGCGCCAGCAGCCTAAACCGGGACAGGGGGCACCTCGGAGAGACCCAGTACTTC. It codes for CASSLNRDRGHLGETQYF. The full variable domain, with the rest looked up from reference TRBV5-1 and TRBJ2-5, is KAGVTQTPRYLIKTRGQQVTLSCSPISGHRSVSWYQQTPGQGLQFLFEYFSETQRNKGNFPGRFSGRQFSNSRSEMNVSTLELGDSALYLCASSLNRDRGHLGETQYFGPGTRLLVL.

The chain couples TRBV19 to TRBJ1-1; 10 nucleotides line up with TRBD1. Germline values: CDR1 LNHDA, CDR2 SQIVND (reference sequence). The CDR3 spans 15 residues. V lost 4 bases to trimming and J lost 4 bases; unmatched junction nucleotides: 6. This chain's CDR3 is CASSRGQGLATEAFF. The DNA for the CDR3 is TGTGCCAGTAGTAGGGGACAGGGGTTGGCCACTGAAGCTTTCTTT.

The chain carries TRBV4-3 and TRBJ2-4; D possibly corresponds to TRBD2 (6 bases). Per the germline V gene, CDR1 is LGHNA and CDR2 is YSLEER. This CDR3 has 17 amino acids. Between the trimmed V and J ends, which lost 1 base and 5 bases, there was a span of 18 bases. The DNA of the CDR3 is TGCGCCAGCAGCCAAGGAGGTGGAGGGAGAAGGGAAAACATTCAGTACTTC. Its protein product is CASSQGGGGRRENIQYF.

The chain recombines TRBV7-9 with TRBJ1-1; no reliable D call. This CDR3 has 15 amino acids. Germline CDR1 is SEHNR and CDR2 is FQNEAQ (reference sequence). Deletions cut 4 bases from V and 7 bases from J, with 19 bases between. The CDR3 spells CASSYTSGSTIEAFF. DNA of the CDR3: TGTGCCAGCAGCTATACCTCGGGTTCCACGATTGAAGCTTTCTTT.

V is TRBV21-1 and J is TRBJ1-5; no DNA check was done on the table's D call, TRBD1. TRBV21-1 is recorded as a pseudogene. The CDR3 is 16 residues long. The CDR3, as DNA: TGTGCCAGCAGCAAAGGGGCAGGGTGGGCAAATCAGCCCCAGCATTTT. Its translation is CASSKGAGWANQPQHF.

This sequence joins TRBV7-2 and TRBJ1-2, with D hard to call. Trimming left V 2 bases short and J 5 bases short, with 9 bases between. The CDR3 totals 13 residues. CDR1 and CDR2 (germline): SGHTA, FQGNSA. For the CDR3, the DNA is TGTGCCAGCAGCTTACGGCAGGATTATGGCTACACCTTC. This sequence encodes CASSLRQDYGYTF.

CDR3 sequence reads: CASSIDGSYQPQHF. The CDR3, as DNA: TGTGCCAGTAGTATAGACGGGAGTTACCAGCCCCAGCATTTT. The chain is built from TRBV19 and TRBJ1-5; D gene ambiguous. The ends were cut back, 0 bases at V and 7 bases at J, with 10 bases in the middle. The CDR3 has 14 residues. Germline CDR1 and CDR2: LNHDA and SQIVND (reference sequence).